The 32 T cell receptor beta chains below all came from one sample that was sequenced in a study of cytomegalovirus exposure and HLA in healthy donors. Amplification used 60 Vbeta primers and 13 Jbeta primers. Sequencing was performed with immunoSEQ multiplex PCR; in TCRdb, only in-frame clones are kept and a portion is missing. Of about 220,000 clones listed, roughly 70% are singletons. Sequencing was done on a sample of PBMCs. These receptors were taken from a woman in her twenties or thirties in good health and CMV-seronegative.

The rearrangement links TRBV10-3 to TRBJ2-2; D is possibly TRBD2 (5 bases). V dropped 4 bases and J dropped 4 bases, with 7 bases sitting between them. This CDR3 comprises 13 residues. The germline CDR1 and CDR2 sequences are ENHRY and SYGVKD. The CDR3 coding sequence is TGTGCCATCAGTGCGGCGGGCACCGGGGAGCTGTTTTTT. Translated, it gives CAISAAGTGELFF.

The CDR3 sequence is CASSPREGYEMNTEAFF. CDR3 bases: TGCGCCAGCAGCCCCCGGGAAGGGTATGAGATGAACACTGAAGCTTTCTTT. The genes are TRBV5-1 and TRBJ1-1; unclear D gene. Germline CDR1 SGHRS, CDR2 YFSETQ. The CDR3 spans 17 residues. Trimming removed 4 bases from V and 0 bases from J, with 19 bases in between. Looking up the rest from reference TRBV5-1 and TRBJ1-1 gives the full variable domain: KAGVTQTPRYLIKTRGQQVTLSCSPISGHRSVSWYQQTPGQGLQFLFEYFSETQRNKGNFPGRFSGRQFSNSRSEMNVSTLELGDSALYLCASSPREGYEMNTEAFFGQGTRLTVV.

This rearrangement joins TRBV7-3 to TRBJ2-1; TRBD1 is a possible D gene (5 bases). The CDR3 totals 15 residues. Trimming removed 4 bases at V and 2 bases at J, with 12 bases between. Germline CDR1 and CDR2: SGHTA and FQGTGA. CDR3 bases: TGTGCCAGCAGCTCCTCCGCAGGGACCTACAATGAGCAGTTCTTC. Its translation: CASSSSAGTYNEQFF.

The chain carries TRBV5-1 and TRBJ2-3, with TRBD1 matching over 7 bases. CDR1 is SGHRS, CDR2 YFSETQ, per germline. Germline trimming cut 0 bases from V and 0 bases from J; bases unmatched to any gene: 1. The CDR3 consists of 15 residues. The CDR3 region has the DNA TGCGCCAGCAGCTTGGGGGACAGAAGCACAGATACGCAGTATTTT. Its translation: CASSLGDRSTDTQYF.

The chain has TRBV6-1 and TRBJ1-1; TRBD1 might be the D (6 bases). Trimming removed 4 bases from V and 2 bases from J, with 11 bases in between. The CDR3 extends over 14 amino acids. Germline V CDR1 and CDR2: MNHNS, SASEGT. The CDR3 sequence is CASSGTALNTEAFF. The CDR3 DNA reads as TGTGCCAGCAGTGGGACAGCACTCAACACTGAAGCTTTCTTT.

V usage is TRBV6-1 and J usage is TRBJ2-5, with TRBD2 matching over 8 bases. V trimming: 5 bases; J trimming: 5 bases; junction bases outside the gene matches: 10. Germline lookup yields CDR1 MNHNS and CDR2 SASEGT. The CDR3 totals 15 residues. The CDR3: CASSSWSGSHETQYF. The DNA for the CDR3 is TGTGCCAGCAGTAGCTGGAGCGGGAGCCACGAGACCCAGTACTTC.

This rearrangement joins TRBV2 to TRBJ2-7; D not certain. The CDR3 totals 12 residues. Trimming removed 4 bases at V and 4 bases at J, with 8 bases between. The germline V gene encodes CDR1 SNHLY and CDR2 FYNNEI. CDR3 in amino acids: CASSVVGYEQYF. CDR3 coding DNA: TGTGCCAGCAGTGTTGTCGGTTACGAGCAGTACTTC.

This sequence joins TRBV6-6 and TRBJ1-1; D perhaps matches TRBD1 (6 bases). With 7 bases removed from V and 3 bases from J, the gap between germline ends came to 9 bases. This CDR3 has 12 amino acids. Germline V gives CDR1 MNHNY, CDR2 SVGAGI (reference sequence). The CDR3 is CASTGGHTEAFF. The DNA of the CDR3 is TGTGCCAGCACGGGGGGGCACACTGAAGCTTTCTTT.

As to this clone: One junction end disagrees with the germline gene, perhaps due to a read error. The chain has TRBV7-9 and TRBJ1-5; 12 bases match TRBD1. This CDR3 comprises 17 residues. CDR1 is SEHNR and CDR2 is FQNEAQ in the germline V gene (reference sequence). CDR3 region: CSSSYGTGGFDDQPQHF. CDR3 nucleotide sequence: TGTTCCAGCAGCTATGGGACAGGGGGCTTCGACGATCAGCCCCAGCATTTT.

The V and J genes are TRBV7-9 and TRBJ2-7; TRBD1 might be the D (7 bases). Germline CDR1 SEHNR, CDR2 FQNEAQ (reference sequence). The CDR3 has 14 residues. The V end was cut by 3 bases, the J end by 5 bases, with 14 bases between. CDR3 nucleotide sequence: TGTGCCAGCAGCTTGTATGGAGGGGGCGACGAGCAGTACTTC. As protein: CASSLYGGGDEQYF.

This sequence joins TRBV19 and TRBJ1-2, with D tentatively TRBD1 (5 bases). Germline V lookup: CDR1 LNHDA, CDR2 SQIVND (reference sequence). The CDR3 extends over 17 amino acids. The V and J ends lost 7 bases and 2 bases respectively, with 23 bases between them. The DNA of the CDR3 is TGTGCCAGTACCCCCGAAATACCGGGACTCAGAAACTATGGCTACACCTTC. Translating gives CASTPEIPGLRNYGYTF.

The chain employs TRBV19 and TRBJ1-2, with D unclear. This CDR3 region has 12 residues. Trimming pared 5 bases from V and 4 bases from J, leaving 8 bases between. From germline, CDR1 is LNHDA and CDR2 SQIVND (reference sequence). DNA of the CDR3: TGTGCCAGTAGTTTGGAGGGCTATGGCTACACCTTC. Protein: CASSLEGYGYTF.

The chain couples TRBV27 to TRBJ2-7; D is uncertain. Trimming left V 0 bases short and J 3 bases short, with 6 bases between. Germline V gene data show CDR1 as MNHEY and CDR2 as SMNVEV (reference sequence). The CDR3 has 13 amino acids. CDR3 residues: CASSLSFSYEQYF. CDR3 bases: TGTGCCAGCAGTTTATCGTTCAGCTACGAGCAGTACTTC.

V gene TRBV4-1 combines with J gene TRBJ1-4, with D perhaps TRBD1 (6 bases). CDR1 is MGHRA and CDR2 is YSYEKL in the germline V gene. There are 15 residues in the CDR3. V lost 1 base and J lost 3, with 9 bases in between. The CDR3 loop reads CASSQVAGANEKLFF. The CDR3 bases are TGCGCCAGCAGCCAAGTTGCAGGGGCTAATGAAAAACTGTTTTTT.

The V and J genes are TRBV11-3 and TRBJ2-5; 7 bases are shared with TRBD1. This CDR3 contains 13 residues. The V segment lost 6 bases and the J segment 2 bases; nucleotides outside the gene matches: 3. The V gene's germline CDR1 is SGHNT and CDR2 YENEEA. The CDR3: CASRRGPQETQYF. The CDR3 nucleotides are TGTGCCAGCAGAAGGGGGCCGCAAGAGACCCAGTACTTC.

J is TRBJ1-4 and V is TRBV19; 10 positions match TRBD1. The J segment lost 7 bases and the V segment lost 3 bases, leaving 5 bases of the junction unmatched. Per germline, CDR1 LNHDA and CDR2 SQIVND (reference sequence). This CDR3 comprises 15 residues. The CDR3 bases are TGTGCCAGTAGTATCTCCGGGACAGGGGTTGAAAAACTGTTTTTT. Its protein product is CASSISGTGVEKLFF.

The rearrangement joins TRBV18 to TRBJ2-3, with D maybe TRBD1 (5 bases). The V end was cut by 1 base, the J end by 5 bases, with 7 bases between. Germline assignment: CDR1 KGHSH and CDR2 LQKENI. This CDR3 comprises 13 residues. The CDR3 sequence is CASSPQGLDTQYF. The CDR3 region has the DNA TGTGCCAGCTCACCACAGGGGTTAGATACGCAGTATTTT.

The gene calls are TRBV11-3 and TRBJ2-3; TRBD2 agrees at 7 bases. From germline, CDR1 is SGHNT and CDR2 YENEEA. V lost 2 bases and J lost 2; bases outside the gene matches: 4. This CDR3 is built from 15 residues. CDR3 protein: CASSLMGLHTDTQYF. Here the CDR3 DNA reads TGTGCCAGCAGCTTAATGGGACTACACACAGATACGCAGTATTTT.

The table lists this clone with a few counts. CDR3 amino acids: CASSPLAGEYEQYF. The CDR3 DNA follows: TGTGCCAGCAGCCCACTAGCGGGAGAGTACGAGCAGTACTTC. The chain combines TRBV6-1 with TRBJ2-7; 11 nucleotides align to TRBD2. Trimming took 6 bases from V and 4 from J; bases not matched to a gene: 5. The CDR3 extends over 14 amino acids. Germline loops: CDR1 MNHNS, CDR2 SASEGT.

The chain links TRBV30 to TRBJ2-7, with 8 nucleotides matching TRBD1. The V and J ends lost 1 base and 5 bases, in that order; junction bases with no gene match: 10. The CDR3 extends over 15 amino acids. The germline V gene has CDR1 GTSNPN and CDR2 SVGIG (reference sequence). The CDR3 sequence is CAWSGGQGNSDEQYF. For the CDR3, the DNA is TGTGCCTGGAGTGGCGGACAGGGTAACAGCGACGAGCAGTACTTC.

With regard to this clone: The same CDR3 can be traced to other DNA sequences in this sample. The chain is built from TRBV29-1 and TRBJ2-7; weak D call: TRBD1 (6 bases). This CDR3 comprises 12 residues. CDR1 is SQVTM and CDR2 is ANQGSEA in the germline V gene. Trimming stripped 7 bases from V and 2 bases from J, with 12 bases between. Written as DNA, the CDR3 is TGCAGCGCCCTCAGGGGTACCTACGAGCAGTACTTC. Protein: CSALRGTYEQYF.

V usage is TRBV7-9 and J usage is TRBJ2-7; no definite D call. The CDR3 has 13 amino acids. V was shortened by 3 bases and J by 6 bases, with 12 bases between the two germline ends. Germline loops: CDR1 SEHNR, CDR2 FQNEAQ (reference sequence). CDR3 in amino acids: CASSFGSGSEQYF. In DNA, the CDR3 is TGTGCCAGCAGCTTTGGTTCGGGTAGCGAGCAGTACTTC.

The chain links TRBV6-6 to TRBJ1-1, with unresolved D. Looked up from germline, CDR1 is MNHNY and CDR2 is SVGAGI (reference sequence). The CDR3 length is 13 residues. Trimming took 5 bases from V and 2 from J, leaving 9 bases between them. CDR3: CASSGSPNTEAFF. CDR3 in DNA: TGTGCCAGCAGTGGGAGTCCAAACACTGAAGCTTTCTTT.

The rearrangement uses TRBV6-1 and TRBJ1-1; possibly TRBD1 for D (5 bases). Trimming cost V 8 bases and J 6 bases, with 19 bases left between them. The CDR3 is made up of 14 amino acids. Germline V gene sequence: CDR1 MNHNS, CDR2 SASEGT. CDR3 nucleotide sequence: TGTGCCAGCCTTGGGTGGGAGGGAGGGGCTGAAGCTTTCTTT. Its protein is CASLGWEGGAEAFF.

The chain recombines TRBV30 with TRBJ2-7, with 9 nucleotides matching TRBD1. After removal of 4 bases from V and 3 bases from J, the junction contained 4 bases not matched to a gene. CDR3 length: 13 residues. CDR1 is GTSNPN and CDR2 is SVGIG in the germline V gene (reference sequence). The CDR3 region is CAWTRDRVYEQYF. CDR3 DNA: TGTGCCTGGACCCGGGACAGGGTCTACGAGCAGTACTTC. Full variable domain (outside the CDR3, taken from reference TRBV30 and TRBJ2-7): SQTIHQWPATLVQPVGSPLSLECTVEGTSNPNLYWYRQAAGRGLQLLFYSVGIGQISSEVPQNLSASRPQDRQFILSSKKLLLSDSGFYLCAWTRDRVYEQYFGPGTRLTVT.

V usage is TRBV6-5 and J usage is TRBJ2-7; 14 bases align to TRBD2. This CDR3 comprises 16 residues. From germline, CDR1 is MNHEY and CDR2 SVGAGI. V was clipped by 2 bases and J by 3 bases; unmatched bases: 3. Here the CDR3 reads CASSYAGTSGSYEQYF. Here the CDR3 DNA reads TGTGCCAGCAGTTACGCCGGGACTAGCGGGAGCTACGAGCAGTACTTC.

The genes are TRBV10-2 and TRBJ2-7; perhaps TRBD1 as D (6 bases). The CDR3 extends over 13 amino acids. Germline V gives CDR1 WSHSY, CDR2 SAAADI. The germline V and J ends were trimmed by 4 bases and 2 bases, with 9 bases remaining between them. The CDR3 loop reads CASSGGGAYEQYF. CDR3 coding DNA: TGCGCCAGCAGTGGAGGGGGTGCCTACGAGCAGTACTTC.

V is TRBV11-3 and J is TRBJ2-3; D unresolved. V lost 2 bases to trimming and J lost 1 base, with 7 bases between them. The CDR3 consists of 14 residues. Germline V gives CDR1 SGHNT, CDR2 YENEEA. This CDR3 reads CASSLSPGTDTQYF. CDR3 nucleotide sequence: TGTGCCAGCAGCTTATCCCCTGGCACAGATACGCAGTATTTT.

The chain links TRBV11-3 to TRBJ2-5, with a tentative D call TRBD2 (6 bases). Germline CDR1 reads SGHNT; CDR2 reads YENEEA. This CDR3 has 16 residues. V was pared by 0 bases and J by 7 bases, with 18 bases between. The CDR3 DNA sequence: TGTGCCAGCAGCTTAGACGGCGGGGACCCAAGAGGGACCCAGTACTTC. Its translation: CASSLDGGDPRGTQYF.

This clone was counted only a few times. The chain joins TRBV19 to TRBJ1-1, with unresolved D. Trimming stripped 4 bases from V and 8 bases from J, with 8 bases between. In germline, CDR1 is LNHDA, CDR2 SQIVND (reference sequence). The length of the CDR3 is 11 residues. In DNA, the CDR3 is TGTGCCAGTAGTAGGGCCTGGGAAGCTTTCTTT. Amino acids: CASSRAWEAFF. The whole variable domain, filled in from reference TRBV19 and TRBJ1-1, reads DGGITQSPKYLFRKEGQNVTLSCEQNLNHDAMYWYRQDPGQGLRLIYYSQIVNDFQKGDIAEGYSVSREKKESFPLTVTSAQKNPTAFYLCASSRAWEAFFGQGTRLTVV.

The CDR3 DNA follows: TGTGCCAGCAGTTACCCTAGCGGGAGCCACCAAGAGACCCAGTACTTC. Its translation is CASSYPSGSHQETQYF. V gene TRBV7-9 combines with J gene TRBJ2-5; 10 bases are shared with TRBD2. Germline V gene sequence: CDR1 SEHNR, CDR2 FQNEAQ (reference sequence). CDR3 size: 16 residues. The ends lost 6 bases at V and 0 bases at J; junction bases unmatched: 7. Using reference TRBV7-9 and TRBJ2-5 for the parts outside the CDR3, the full variable domain is DTGVSQNPRHKITKRGQNVTFRCDPISEHNRLYWYRQTLGQGPEFLTYFQNEAQLEKSRLLSDRFSAERPKGSFSTLEIQRTEQGDSAMYLCASSYPSGSHQETQYFGPGTRLLVL.

This clone was detected only once. V gene TRBV5-1 combines with J gene TRBJ2-7, with D possibly TRBD2 on 6 matching bases. The length of the CDR3 is 14 residues. CDR1 and CDR2 from the germline V gene are SGHRS and YFSETQ. Trimming shortened V by 3 bases and J by 7 bases, and 17 bases separated the two germline ends. CDR3 sequence (DNA): TGCGCCAGCAGCTCCCGATGGGACTCAGGGGAGCAGTACTTC. It codes for CASSSRWDSGEQYF.